This T cell receptor beta chain originates from a study of cytomegalovirus exposure and HLA in healthy donors (TCRdb year 2017). About the full investigation: In an earlier analysis of under 750 of the donors, about 270 Gb of sequence data and approximately 120 million unique TCR beta sequences from about 190 million T cells were reported. Donor age, sex, ethnicity and CMV serostatus were compiled alongside the repertoire data. The number of donors typed differed by locus, with 629-630 for A, B, C, DRB1 and DQB1, 522 for DQA1, 600 to 610 for DPA1, and about 450 for DPB1. All discovery cohort repertoires had been generated on a single sequencing platform. In addition to the first cohort of 650 to 750 subjects, a separate validation cohort of over 90 different subjects was used. To predict cytomegalovirus infection status, the study combined high-throughput TCR immunosequencing, statistical association of individual TCRs with disease status, and machine learning. An earlier analysis of approximately 630 of the donors applied high-throughput TCR beta sequencing to assess whether each TCR beta V gene segment acted as functional or pseudogenic. Rather than using new phenotypic data, the later analysis identified candidate immune exposures from TCR beta sequences and from how often those sequences occurred across donors. Using immunosequencing, the study profiled T cell repertoires from about 650 subjects and related those repertoires to cytomegalovirus serostatus. A later genetic analysis used genome-wide SNP genotypes for about 55% of the 666 donors, treating that subset as a discovery cohort. The study aimed to test whether cataloging public T cell receptors could reveal signatures of past pathogen exposure. Four or five DR-DQ haplotypes were handled as single units for association and clustering because linkage in the cohort was strong. A later analysis re-analyzed previously published TCR beta repertoires from roughly 690 donors and added high-resolution HLA genotyping to study TCR occurrence patterns. Across roughly 420 genotyped donors of the cohort, an average of about 250,000 unique TCR beta nucleotide sequences per donor were sequenced, and roughly a sixth of those sequences were non-productive. Among the approximately 400 genotyped donors, around 81% belonged to the genetic ancestry cluster associated with self-reported Caucasian donors. HLA typing included class I and class II loci at four-digit resolution. An early release covering 550 to 650 HLA-typed donors comprised around 300 gigabases of sequencing data and tens of millions of unique TCR sequences. The full study reports these points: A later analysis found that HLA-associated TCR beta chains were more clonally expanded and had lower generation probabilities than equally common non-associated chains. A further reported finding was that TCR beta sequences accurately predicted the HLA-A and HLA-B alleles for most subjects in the first cohort. In vitro tests confirmed that a few of the cytomegalovirus-associated TCR beta chains recognize cytomegalovirus antigens. The study listed 164 TCR beta chains as associated with cytomegalovirus. Linkage disequilibrium might explain the correlated functional status among segregating V segments, but an unknown experimental factor could not be excluded. In a later analysis, the rate of TCR association differed among HLA loci, with DRB1 alleles having the most associated TCRs and HLA-C alleles having the fewest. In this cohort, only TCR beta chains were sequenced, and detectable features were limited by the absence of alpha or paired-chain data. According to a later analysis, most CMV-associated TCR beta chains appeared to be HLA-restricted, and the HLA associations seemed to be driven largely by CMV exposure. The classifier was reported to diagnose cytomegalovirus status with high specificity and sensitivity in both the original cohort and the validation cohort. The only immune exposure information available for the cohort was CMV serostatus. Because the 87-base-pair reads could not distinguish some IMGT-functional V segments, including TRBV6-2 and TRBV6-3, those segments were excluded. Most TCR sequences were observed very rarely across donors, whereas some public TCRs were present in many individuals. The sequencing pipeline was judged likely to have produced a cluster of highly shared sequence variants as a technical artifact. Specific HLA alleles were associated with about 17,000 TCR beta sequences at a false discovery rate of 0.05 in a later analysis. V-gene and J-gene trimming of TCR beta chains was associated with a missense DCLRE1C variant in a later genetic analysis, and the association was replicated in an independent cohort. An earlier analysis of several hundred of the donors showed that most TCR beta V segments appeared in productive rearrangements either about 87% or about 30% of the time, which broadly matched IMGT annotations. Several of the top co-occurrence clusters appeared to be linked to parvovirus B19, influenza, CMV and Epstein-Barr virus, according to a later analysis. Strong co-occurrence of HLA alleles, especially DR and DQ, made assigning TCR associations to individual alleles difficult. Fewer than 20 rarely observed V segments, including chromosome 9 orphons, were excluded from the earlier analysis of about 500 of the donors because counts were too low. A later genetic analysis reported fewer N-insertions in productive TCRs among donors in an Asian-associated ancestry cluster than the roughly 670-donor mean. The authors suggested that the approach could potentially be extended to other disease states and immunological phenotypes. HLA typing was unavailable for some donors at each locus, so association tests used only the typed subset. Sequencing depth was assumed to be roughly uniform across donors in the presence/absence analyses, though that assumption may not hold.

Trimming removed 5 bases from V and 8 bases from J, leaving 12 bases between the germline ends. Per the germline V gene (reference sequence), DFQATT is the CDR1 and SNEGSKA is the CDR2. Including cysteine and phenylalanine, the CDR3 has 11 amino acids. Just the 33-base CDR3 DNA is kept, in frame starting at base 1. Library construction relied on the immunoSEQ multiplex PCR assay. For the multiplex PCR, a mixture combining 60 forward primers for TCR Vbeta segments and 13 reverse primers for TCR Jbeta segments was used. The CDR3 region of rearranged TCR beta genes was amplified from genomic DNA by a multiplex PCR assay. On the Illumina HiSeq System, the amplified TCR beta libraries were sequenced as 87-base-pair reads. As for how the authors treated the data: A later analysis tallied around 80 million unique TCR beta chains across the 640 or so repertoires, and some 10 million of those chains were shared by two or more donors. To remove PCR and sequencing errors, raw reads were error-corrected and collapsed into unique sequences using a nearest-neighbor algorithm that merged closely related sequences. To assign V, D and J gene segments, CDR3 sequences were aligned to IMGT reference sequences. Each retained sequence needed at least a six-nucleotide match to both a V gene segment and a J gene segment. A rearrangement counted as productive if the CDR3 had no stop codons and remained in frame with V and J, and every other rearrangement counted as non-productive. Following IMGT convention, CDR3 was defined as the stretch from the second conserved V-encoded cysteine to the conserved J-encoded phenylalanine. Sequences without an unambiguous match to a single V gene segment were excluded from the earlier analysis of several hundred of the donors. In an earlier analysis of some 590 of the donors, a V segment was called functional when productive rearrangements were above 56.7%, and segregating when the standard deviation between donors exceeded 5%. A statistical classification framework was built to diagnose cytomegalovirus status from the catalog of TCR beta chain sequences. A later analysis assigned V and J genes by comparing TCR nucleotide sequences with IMGT/GENE-DB human TR gene sequences. Using the TCRdist pipeline, a later analysis assigned CDR3 sequences along with most-parsimonious VDJ recombination scenarios. A later analysis defined each TCR beta chain by its CDR3 amino acid sequence plus V-gene family, and excluded reads lacking a unique V-gene family. To address suspected cross-contamination and a sequencing artifact, a later analysis removed over 500 highly shared, low-generation-probability nucleotide sequences. In a later analysis, a clonal expansion index was calculated for each public chain from normalized within-repertoire ranks of inferred template counts. Generation probabilities in a later analysis came from a VDJ recombination model fitted to out-of-frame rearrangements, and those results were checked against IGoR. A later analysis scored TCR-TCR, TCR-HLA and TCR-CMV co-occurrence with hypergeometric tests, applying a repertoire-size bias correction to TCR pairs. To estimate false discovery rates, a later analysis permuted the HLA or CMV assignments 20 times. In a later analysis, co-occurring TCRs were grouped using DBSCAN, and TCRdist sequence similarity was added for clustering within HLA-allele-positive subsets. For co-occurrence clustering, repertoires with fewer than 30,000 or more than 120,000 public chains were excluded, along with four to six repertoires with anomalous nucleotide sharing. Entries here come from immuneACCESS through TCRdb and include only in-frame sequences with V and J called. Some clones fail to appear in such tables; in the studies checked, an unresolved V gene covers under half of the shortfall, and the cause of the remainder is unknown. Clone size and V and J calls were adopted from that table, with D and trimming inferred from the DNA. The sample table records some 160,000 clones; roughly 85% of these occur just once. Roughly 0.64% of the sample is in the top ten clones.

Comments on this clone: Its cognate antigen has yet to be identified. No base quality values were provided; no much bigger clone lies one nucleotide off.

The cohort comprised 670 or so healthy bone marrow donors. Cohort members were all nominally healthy when sampled, although unrecorded immune exposures were likely present. The donor was CMV seronegative and belonged to the group of roughly 330 seronegative cohort members. Each donor provided a peripheral blood sample, and peripheral blood mononuclear cells were used for TCR beta sequencing. Genomic DNA was extracted from the blood cell samples with the Qiagen DNeasy Blood Extraction Kit. Sequenced input: PBMCs. The chain uses TRBV20-1 and TRBJ1-1; no D gene can be assigned with confidence. The TCR originated in a woman between 40 and 50 years old in good health and CMV-seronegative. The CDR3 protein is CSAARDQEAFF. The DNA is TGCAGTGCTGCCCGGGATCAAGAAGCTTTCTTT.